The entry below describes one T cell receptor (beta chain). This record comes from a study of shared clonotypes between healthy human individuals. Several immunoSEQ 96-well plates shared each subset's DNA, each plate a replicate. The method was immunoSEQ multiplex PCR; TCRdb's version includes in-frame clones alone and lacks a portion of them. The repertoire holds around 95,000 clones, around 47% seen once, with around 15% in the top ten. Around 100 million PBMCs went into genomic DNA for unsorted samples. Per the germline V gene, CDR1 is SGHRS and CDR2 is YFSETQ. Trimming shortened V by 8 bases and J by 9 bases, and 18 bases separated the two germline ends. This CDR3 is 13 amino acids long.

The J gene is TRBJ2-1, the V gene TRBV5-1, with D tentatively TRBD1 or TRBD2 (6 bases each). The sequence was obtained from a woman aged 40 to 50 in good health. Some clones in this sample may be carry-over from other donors' samples. Source material: PBMCs. Here the CDR3 reads CASEERGGSEQFF. DNA for the CDR3: TGCGCCAGTGAGGAGCGAGGGGGGAGTGAGCAGTTCTTC.